The rows below give T cell receptor beta chains drawn from one sample of a study of beta chain features in type 1 diabetes. The repertoire was sequenced with immunoSEQ multiplex PCR; TCRdb's copy has only in-frame clones and lacks some. Among about 360,000 clones listed, roughly an eighth were seen once. Sequences were obtained from naive CD4+ T cells from blood. The receptors derive from a man younger than 35 in good health. The CDR3 runs from the conserved cysteine through the conserved F or W. A D gene is named only where the DNA matches it firmly. The listing skips clone size in some rows; elsewhere it reads once, few, many or a size class.

j_gene	d_gene	abundance	v_gene	CDR3nt	CDR3aa
TRBJ1-1	-	-	TRBV29-1	TGCAGCGCTCCCGAGTCGGGGGACACTGAAGCTTTCTTT	CSAPESGDTEAFF
TRBJ2-1	TRBD2	-	TRBV4-2	TGTGCCAGCGGCAGGACTAGCGGGGATTTCTACAATGAGCAGTTCTTC	CASGRTSGDFYNEQFF
TRBJ2-7	-	-	TRBV6-6	TGTGCCAGCAGAACGACAGGCTACGAGCAGTACTTC	CASRTTGYEQYF
TRBJ2-3	TRBD1	few	TRBV5-6	TGTGCCAGCAGCTTGGTTGGGACAGACCTCACAGATACGCAGTATTTT	CASSLVGTDLTDTQYF
TRBJ1-5	-	few	TRBV4-3	TGCGCCAGCAGCCGGGCACTCGACCCTAATCAGCCCCAGCATTTT	CASSRALDPNQPQHF
TRBJ2-3	TRBD2	-	TRBV25-1	TGTGCCAGCAGTGAATCGACTAGCGGGGGGACAGATACGCAGTATTTT	CASSESTSGGTDTQYF
TRBJ2-7	-	-	TRBV7-8	TGTGCCAGCAGCGGACAGCGAACGGGCGGGTACGAGCAGTACTTC	CASSGQRTGGYEQYF
TRBJ2-2	TRBD1	-	TRBV9	TGTGCCAGCAGCGTAGAGGGGGCGGCCGGGGAGCTGTTTTTT	CASSVEGAAGELFF
TRBJ1-2	-	-	TRBV4-1	TGCGCCAGCAGCCAAGAGTGGCAGGCTGCTAACTATGGCTACACCTTC	CASSQEWQAANYGYTF
TRBJ2-3	TRBD2	-	TRBV7-2	TGTGCCAGCAGCTTAAGACTAGCGGGGGATACGCAGTATTTT	CASSLRLAGDTQYF
TRBJ2-5	TRBD2	-	TRBV30	TGTGCCTGGAGTGGCTGGGGACTAGCGGGACCAGAGACCCAGTACTTC	CAWSGWGLAGPETQYF
TRBJ1-1	-	few	TRBV7-9	TGTGCCAGCAGTTCCGCTGGGGCCAGGAACACTGAAGCTTTCTTT	CASSSAGARNTEAFF
TRBJ2-1	-	few	TRBV5-6	TGTGCCAGCAATCGGGATTACTACAATGAGCAGTTCTTC	CASNRDYYNEQFF
TRBJ2-7	-	few	TRBV29-1	TGCAGCGTTGAATTTGACTCACCCTCCTACGAGCAGTACTTC	CSVEFDSPSYEQYF
TRBJ1-5	-	-	TRBV7-8	TGTGCCAGCAGCTTAGGGAGTTATAGCAATCAGCCCCAGCATTTT	CASSLGSYSNQPQHF
TRBJ2-5	-	few	TRBV9	TGTGCCAGCAGCGTAGGCAGGGCTGAGACCCAGTACTTC	CASSVGRAETQYF
TRBJ2-7	TRBD2	-	TRBV7-8	TGTGCCAGCAGCACAAGACTAGCGGGGGGGTCCCACGAGCAGTACTTC	CASSTRLAGGSHEQYF
TRBJ2-7	TRBD1	few	TRBV7-2	TGTGCCAGCAGCCAACGTCCGGGACAGGGCGCCTACGAGCAGTACTTC	CASSQRPGQGAYEQYF
TRBJ2-1	TRBD1	-	TRBV18	TGTGCCAGCTCCCTGGACAGGGCTCAGGGTGAGCAGTTCTTC	CASSLDRAQGEQFF
TRBJ2-5	TRBD2	few	TRBV28	TGTGCCAGCAGCCCCTTAGCGGGAGGAAGAGAGACCCAGTACTTC	CASSPLAGGRETQYF
TRBJ2-1	-	-	TRBV7-9	TGTGCCAGCAGGACCGGGATCTCCTACAATGAGCAGTTCTTC	CASRTGISYNEQFF
TRBJ1-2	TRBD1	-	TRBV5-1	TGCGCCAGCAGCCCGGGGACAGCCGTAGGGTATGGCTACACCTTC	CASSPGTAVGYGYTF
TRBJ2-7	-	-	TRBV4-2	TGTGCCAGCAGCCGAGAAACAGGCCCCGGGCGCGAGCAGTACTTC	CASSRETGPGREQYF
TRBJ2-5	TRBD2	-	TRBV25-1	TGTGCCAGCAGTGAATATTTGGGAGGGCCCAGGCAAGAGACCCAGTACTTC	CASSEYLGGPRQETQYF
TRBJ1-4	TRBD1	few	TRBV15	TGTGCCACCAGCAGGGAAACAACAGGGGGTAGTGAAAAACTGTTTTTT	CATSRETTGGSEKLFF
TRBJ2-5	-	-	TRBV7-2	TGTGCCAGCGTCCCTGCTAGACAGTTAGAGACCCAGTACTTC	CASVPARQLETQYF
TRBJ2-1	-	few	TRBV6-1	TGTGCCAGCGGGAGATTTAGCTCCTACAATGAGCAGTTCTTC	CASGRFSSYNEQFF
TRBJ2-2	-	-	TRBV4-3	TGCGCCAGCAGCCGCAGCTCCTCTTCGGGGGCCGGGGAGCTGTTTTTT	CASSRSSSSGAGELFF
TRBJ2-3	-	few	TRBV28	TGTGCCAGCCACTACAGCGGCGCAGATACGCAGTATTTT	CASHYSGADTQYF
TRBJ2-7	-	-	TRBV2	TGTGCCAGCAGTGACGTATTGGGGCCAGCCTCCTACGAGCAGTACTTC	CASSDVLGPASYEQYF
TRBJ1-6	-	few	TRBV28	TGTGCCAGCAGTTTATCCCGGGGGGTAGCACCCCTCCACTTT	CASSLSRGVAPLHF
TRBJ1-4	-	-	TRBV7-2	TGTGCCAGCAGCTTAGCTGGGGGCGAAAAACTGTTTTTT	CASSLAGGEKLFF
TRBJ2-7	-	few	TRBV5-1	TGCGCCAGCAGCTTCCACGGCGAGCAGTACTTC	CASSFHGEQYF
TRBJ2-5	TRBD2	few	TRBV4-2	TGTGCCAGCAGCCCACAATCGGGGACTAGAACTTTAAGCGAGACCCAGTACTTC	CASSPQSGTRTLSETQYF
TRBJ2-7	TRBD1	few	TRBV9	TGTGCCAGCAGCGGACAGGGGCGGGAGCAGTACTTC	CASSGQGREQYF
TRBJ1-1	-	-	TRBV4-3	TGCGCCAGCAGCCAAGATATTTCAGTGAACACTGAAGCTTTCTTT	CASSQDISVNTEAFF
TRBJ1-6	-	-	TRBV2	TGTGCCAGCAGTGATGGGACTTATAATTCACCCCTCCACTTT	CASSDGTYNSPLHF
TRBJ2-7	-	few	TRBV5-6	TGTGCCAGCAGCTTGGCCGGCGGGGAGGACGAGCAGTACTTC	CASSLAGGEDEQYF
TRBJ2-7	-	few	TRBV9	TGTGCCAGCAGCACATCGTCGGTAGCCTCCTACGAGCAGTACTTC	CASSTSSVASYEQYF
TRBJ2-1	-	many	TRBV4-3	TGCGCCAGCAGCCAAGCGTTAGCGGAAAATGAGCAGTTCTTC	CASSQALAENEQFF
TRBJ1-1	-	few	TRBV5-1	TGCGCCAGCAGCTTGGCTATCGATAACACTGAAGCTTTCTTT	CASSLAIDNTEAFF
TRBJ1-3	TRBD1	few	TRBV9	TGTGCCAGCAGCGTAGCTACAGGGGGCTCTGGAAACACCATATATTTT	CASSVATGGSGNTIYF
TRBJ2-3	TRBD1	-	TRBV5-1	TGCGCCAGCAGCCTAACCGGGACAGGGCACCTCACAGATACGCAGTATTTT	CASSLTGTGHLTDTQYF
TRBJ2-1	TRBD2	few	TRBV6-5	TGTGCCAGCAGTAGGACTAGCGGGGCATACAATGAGCAGTTCTTC	CASSRTSGAYNEQFF
TRBJ2-3	-	-	TRBV14	TGTGCCAGCAGCGAGGTAGATACGCAGTATTTT	CASSEVDTQYF
TRBJ2-7	-	many	TRBV7-9	TGTGCCAGCAGCTCACGTATCGGGAGCTACGAGCAGTACTTC	CASSSRIGSYEQYF
TRBJ2-5	-	-	TRBV7-9	TGTGCCAGCAGCCCACTAGAGACCCAGTACTTC	CASSPLETQYF
TRBJ1-4	TRBD1	-	TRBV4-3	TGCGCCAGCAGCTACCACAGGGGGAGTAATGAAAAACTGTTTTTT	CASSYHRGSNEKLFF
TRBJ2-7	-	-	TRBV7-9	TGTGCCAGCGGCCTCGTCCGGAACAGGGCCTACGAGCAGTACTTC	CASGLVRNRAYEQYF
TRBJ1-5	-	-	TRBV18	TGTGCCAGCTCACCGGGTTTACAGAATAATCAGCCCCAGCATTTT	CASSPGLQNNQPQHF
TRBJ1-1	-	few	TRBV7-3	TGTGCCAGCAGCTTAGCGGAGAACACTGAAGCTTTCTTT	CASSLAENTEAFF
TRBJ2-7	-	-	TRBV5-6	TGTGCCAGCAGCTTGGGTCTATACGAGCAGTACTTC	CASSLGLYEQYF
TRBJ1-5	-	few	TRBV7-2	TGTGCCAGCAGCTTAAGTGGACAGCCCAGCAATCAGCCCCAGCATTTT	CASSLSGQPSNQPQHF
TRBJ2-5	TRBD2	-	TRBV2	TGTGCCACGCAGTACACTAGCGGGGAAGAGACCCAGTACTTC	CATQYTSGEETQYF
TRBJ1-1	-	-	TRBV6-6	TGTGCCAGCAGTTACGGGCCTAACACTGAAGCTTTCTTT	CASSYGPNTEAFF